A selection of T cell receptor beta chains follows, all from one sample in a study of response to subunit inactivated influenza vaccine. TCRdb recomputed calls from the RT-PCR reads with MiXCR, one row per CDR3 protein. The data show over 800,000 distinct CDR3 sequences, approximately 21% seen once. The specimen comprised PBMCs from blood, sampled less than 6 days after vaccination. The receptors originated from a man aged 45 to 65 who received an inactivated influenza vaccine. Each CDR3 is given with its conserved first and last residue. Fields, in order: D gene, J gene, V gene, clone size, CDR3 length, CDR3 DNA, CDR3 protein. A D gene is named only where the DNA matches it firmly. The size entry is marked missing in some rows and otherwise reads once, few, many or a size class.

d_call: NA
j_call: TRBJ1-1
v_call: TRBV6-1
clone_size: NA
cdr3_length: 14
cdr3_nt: TGTGCCAGCAGGATGGGAGCGGTGTACACTGAAGCTTTCTTT
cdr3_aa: CASRMGAVYTEAFF

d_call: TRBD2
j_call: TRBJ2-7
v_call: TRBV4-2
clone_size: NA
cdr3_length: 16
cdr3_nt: TGTGCCAGCAGCCAAGCCGGACTAGCGGGAGTGTACGAGCAGTACTTC
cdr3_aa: CASSQAGLAGVYEQYF

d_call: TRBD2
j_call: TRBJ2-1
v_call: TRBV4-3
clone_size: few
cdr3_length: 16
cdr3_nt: TGCGCCAGCAGCCCCTCGACTAGCGGGAGTTACAATGAGCAGTTCTTC
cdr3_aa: CASSPSTSGSYNEQFF

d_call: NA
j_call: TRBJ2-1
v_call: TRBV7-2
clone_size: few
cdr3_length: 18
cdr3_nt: TGTGCCAGCAGCTTAGCTAATAGCGGATGGAGCTCCTACAATGAGCAGTTCTTC
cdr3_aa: CASSLANSGWSSYNEQFF

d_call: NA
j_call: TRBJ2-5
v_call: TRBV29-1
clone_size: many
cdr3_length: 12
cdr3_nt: TGCAGCGTTGTGTTTCAGGGGGAGACCCAGTACTTC
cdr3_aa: CSVVFQGETQYF

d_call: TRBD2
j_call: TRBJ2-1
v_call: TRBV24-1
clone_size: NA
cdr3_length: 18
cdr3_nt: TGTGCCACCAGTGAAACAACGAAACCGGGACTAGCGGGAGGGGAGCAGTTCTTC
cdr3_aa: CATSETTKPGLAGGEQFF

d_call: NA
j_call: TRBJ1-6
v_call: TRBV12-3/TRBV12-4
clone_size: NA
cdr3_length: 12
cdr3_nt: TGTGCCAGCAGTTCCCCCATATCACCCCTCCACTTT
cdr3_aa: CASSSPISPLHF

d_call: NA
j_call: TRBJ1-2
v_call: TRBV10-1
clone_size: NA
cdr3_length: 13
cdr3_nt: TGCGCCAGCAGTGAGCCGGGGGGGAATGGCTACACCTTC
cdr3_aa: CASSEPGGNGYTF

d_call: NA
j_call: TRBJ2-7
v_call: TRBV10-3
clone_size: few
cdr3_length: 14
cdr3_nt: TGTGCCATCAGTGATGGGGGGCGGGGTCAGAAGCAGTACTTC
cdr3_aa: CAISDGGRGQKQYF

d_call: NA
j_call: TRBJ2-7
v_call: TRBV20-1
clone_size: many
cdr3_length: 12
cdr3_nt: TGCAGTGCTAGTGACAGTTCCTACGAGCAGTACTTC
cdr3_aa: CSASDSSYEQYF